Reported below is one T cell receptor (beta chain). Antigen: not known. This specimen comes from a study of identical twins. Findings and limits, study-wide: Researchers reported excess low generation probability among twin-shared out-of-frame alpha sequences. Part of the zero-insertion signal could reflect confounding by invariant MAIT and iNKT cells.

TCRdb reprocessed the 5' RACE reads via MiXCR and lists one record per CDR3 protein. Found here are hundreds of thousands of distinct CDR3 sequences, 15% to 20% of them singletons; the top ten hold 10% to 15%. CDR1 is LNHNV, CDR2 YYDKDF, per germline (reference sequence). The CDR3 spans 14 residues. The V end lost 4 bases, the J end lost 2 bases, and 12 bases lay between the germline ends. In addition, the sample was reused for a study of T cells expressing NK-cell markers.

The specimen sequenced was PBMCs. The receptor comes from a woman aged 18-29 years in good health. The chain employs TRBV15 and TRBJ2-7, with D hard to call. CDR3 residues: CATSTRPLTYEQYF. The DNA of the CDR3 is TGTGCCACCAGCACCAGACCTTTAACCTACGAGCAGTACTTC.